A single sample gave rise to the 18 T cell receptor beta chains below, sequenced in a study of early T cells in non-severe SARS-CoV-2 infection. TCRdb recomputed calls from the 5' RACE reads with MiXCR, one row per CDR3 protein. The repertoire includes tens of thousands of distinct CDR3 sequences, roughly 4.9% of them detected once, and roughly 3.6% sits in the top ten. The material sequenced was whole blood. These receptors came from an adult who was a healthcare worker with PCR-confirmed SARS-CoV-2 infection or an uninfected control (not recorded which).

In its sample, this clonotype was seen a few times. The chain carries TRBV3-1 and TRBJ2-7, with unresolved D. This CDR3 contains 13 residues. The V end lost 0 bases, the J end lost 9 bases, and 12 bases lay between the germline ends. Looked up from germline, CDR1 is LGHDT and CDR2 is YNNKEL (reference sequence). The CDR3 loop is CASSQDEKGRQYF. The CDR3 region has the DNA TGTGCCAGCAGCCAAGATGAAAAGGGCCGGCAGTACTTC.

This clonotype showed up many times. V and J are TRBV12-3 or TRBV12-4 and TRBJ1-5; possible D gene TRBD1, 5 bases. The CDR3 totals 13 residues. V dropped 2 bases and J dropped 6 bases, with 8 bases sitting between them. In DNA form, the CDR3 reads TGTGCCAGCAGTTTAAGGGACGGTCAGCCCCAGCATTTT. This gives the protein CASSLRDGQPQHF.

This clonotype has just a few counts. The V call is TRBV28, the J call TRBJ2-7, with a weak D call TRBD2 (6 bases). V gave up 8 bases and J gave up 6 bases, with 11 bases separating them. Germline V gene sequence: CDR1 MDHEN, CDR2 SYDVKM. This CDR3 region has 11 residues. Here the CDR3 reads CASGLALEQYF. For the CDR3, the DNA is TGTGCCAGCGGGCTAGCGCTCGAGCAGTACTTC.

This clonotype has a handful of counts. Relative to the germline gene, one junction end is altered; a read error may explain this. V is TRBV10-3 and J is TRBJ2-1; the D gene is possibly TRBD2 (6 bases). Germline V CDR1 and CDR2: ENHRY, SYGVKD. The CDR3 loop spans 16 amino acids. The CDR3 DNA is TGTGTCATCAGTGAGTTGCTAGCGTCCTCCTACAATGAGCAGTTCTTC. Encoded protein: CVISELLASSYNEQFF.

Ten or more counts support this clonotype. The chain recombines TRBV6-1 with TRBJ1-5; TRBD1 agrees at 9 bases. The length of the CDR3 is 15 residues. Germline V gives CDR1 MNHNS, CDR2 SASEGT. The V and J ends lost 7 bases and 3 bases, in that order; junction bases with no gene match: 7. The CDR3 DNA reads as TGTGCCAGCACTTACGGGACAGGGATCAATCAGCCCCAGCATTTT. Protein sequence: CASTYGTGINQPQHF.

The rearrangement uses TRBV4-3 and TRBJ2-1, with TRBD2 matching 9 bases. The V gene end was trimmed by 5 bases and the J gene end by 7 bases; junction bases not matched to a gene: 12. The CDR3 covers 16 residues. Germline values: CDR1 LGHNA, CDR2 YSLEER. This chain's CDR3 is CASSSLFSGRTNEQFF. CDR3 nucleotide sequence: TGCGCCAGCAGCTCCCTGTTTAGCGGGAGAACTAATGAGCAGTTCTTC.

Ten or more counts support this clonotype. This chain connects TRBV7-9 to TRBJ2-1, with D perhaps TRBD1 (5 bases). The CDR3 is 18 residues long. The germline V gene encodes CDR1 SEHNR and CDR2 FQNEAQ (reference sequence). Trimming removed 6 bases at V and 2 bases at J, with 23 bases between. The CDR3 here is CASSSRQKGNHPYNEQFF. Here the CDR3 DNA reads TGTGCCAGCAGTTCAAGACAGAAAGGTAACCACCCCTACAATGAGCAGTTCTTC.

This clonotype has more than one count but fewer than ten. The chain combines TRBV4-1 with TRBJ1-1; no clear D gene. The CDR3 is made up of 15 amino acids. Deletions cut 0 bases from V and 4 bases from J, with 12 bases between. Germline V gives CDR1 MGHRA, CDR2 YSYEKL. The CDR3 DNA sequence: TGCGCCAGCAGCCAAGAAAGGCTGGGAGGCACTGAAGCTTTCTTT. This gives the protein CASSQERLGGTEAFF.

This clonotype was observed many times. The chain joins TRBV7-2 to TRBJ2-2; TRBD1 agrees at 7 bases. CDR3 length equals 15 residues. V was clipped by 5 bases and J by 7 bases; unmatched bases: 10. Per germline, CDR1 SGHTA and CDR2 FQGNSA. CDR3 DNA sequence: TGTGCCAGCAGCCCGGGACAGATCCTCAACGGGGAGCTGTTTTTT. This gives the protein CASSPGQILNGELFF.

This clonotype was counted many times. V gene TRBV27 combines with J gene TRBJ2-7, with D tentatively TRBD1 or TRBD2 (7 bases each). CDR1 is MNHEY, CDR2 SMNVEV, per germline (reference sequence). This CDR3 has 14 residues. The V and J ends lost 3 bases and 7 bases respectively, with 16 bases between them. The CDR3, as DNA: TGTGCCAGCAGTTTTCGTGCAGGGGGGGAGGAGCAGTACTTC. This encodes CASSFRAGGEEQYF.

In its sample, this clonotype was seen many times. The chain employs TRBV5-1 and TRBJ2-2; 10 bases are a match to TRBD2. Germline-derived CDR1 and CDR2 are SGHRS and YFSETQ. The trim removed 5 bases at V and 4 bases at J, leaving 8 bases unmatched. CDR3 size: 16 residues. This CDR3 reads CASRPGTSVFTGELFF. CDR3 coding DNA: TGCGCCAGCAGACCCGGGACTAGCGTGTTCACCGGGGAGCTGTTTTTT.

In this sample, this clonotype turned up many times. The chain's CDR3 is CASSPSSYTGELFF. Here the CDR3 DNA reads TGTGCCAGCAGCCCGTCGTCGTACACCGGGGAGCTGTTTTTT. The chain combines TRBV11-2 with TRBJ2-2; D unresolved. V was cut by 5 bases and J by 3 bases, with 10 bases left in between. In germline, CDR1 is SGHAT, CDR2 FQNNGV. The CDR3 runs to 14 residues.

V is TRBV10-3 and J is TRBJ2-7; D not certain. Trimming stripped 3 bases from V and 1 base from J, with 10 bases between. The length of the CDR3 is 14 residues. Germline CDR1 ENHRY, CDR2 SYGVKD. Here the CDR3 reads CAISDTDHSYEQYF. The DNA for the CDR3 is TGTGCCATCAGTGATACGGATCATTCCTACGAGCAGTACTTC.

This clonotype came up many times. This chain connects TRBV28 to TRBJ2-6; possibly TRBD1 or TRBD2 for D (5 bases each). The germline CDR1 and CDR2 sequences are MDHEN and SYDVKM. The length of the CDR3 is 13 residues. V lost 6 bases and J lost 8, with 11 bases in between. In nucleotides, the CDR3 is TGTGCCAGCAGAGACCCGGGACCCAACGTCCTGACTTTC. This gives the protein CASRDPGPNVLTF.

The chain is built from TRBV19 and TRBJ2-2; no definite D call. The germline V gene encodes CDR1 LNHDA and CDR2 SQIVND (reference sequence). Deletions cut 3 bases from V and 3 bases from J, with 5 bases between. The CDR3 contains 13 residues. The CDR3 loop reads CASSMSDTGELFF. CDR3 sequence (DNA): TGTGCCAGTAGTATGTCTGACACCGGGGAGCTGTTTTTT.

This chain uses TRBV5-1 with TRBJ2-1; a possible D gene is TRBD1 (6 bases). With 8 bases removed from V and 10 bases from J, the gap between germline ends came to 13 bases. Germline CDR1 reads SGHRS; CDR2 reads YFSETQ. CDR3 length: 11 amino acids. The CDR3: CASAGAGEQFF. CDR3 bases: TGCGCCAGTGCAGGGGCAGGGGAGCAGTTCTTC. Variable domain in full (rest from reference TRBV5-1 and TRBJ2-1): KAGVTQTPRYLIKTRGQQVTLSCSPISGHRSVSWYQQTPGQGLQFLFEYFSETQRNKGNFPGRFSGRQFSNSRSEMNVSTLELGDSALYLCASAGAGEQFFGPGTRLTVL.

This clonotype has a count of ten or more. This chain connects TRBV11-2 to TRBJ2-1; 12 nucleotides align to TRBD2. This CDR3 comprises 17 residues. Germline V gene lookup returns CDR1 SGHAT and CDR2 FQNNGV. The V and J ends lost 1 base and 9 bases, in that order; junction bases with no gene match: 10. CDR3 DNA: TGTGCCAGCAGCTTAGCCCTACTAGCGGGAGGCCTGGGTGAGCAGTTCTTC. Translation: CASSLALLAGGLGEQFF.

In this sample, this clonotype turned up many times. The V gene is TRBV12-3 or TRBV12-4, the J gene TRBJ1-1; 7 bases line up with TRBD1. CDR3 size: 14 residues. V gave up 5 bases and J gave up 7 bases; unmatched junction bases: 10. CDR3 sequence: CASSPPRGTDEAFF. CDR3 in DNA: TGTGCCAGCAGTCCACCCCGAGGGACAGATGAAGCTTTCTTT.